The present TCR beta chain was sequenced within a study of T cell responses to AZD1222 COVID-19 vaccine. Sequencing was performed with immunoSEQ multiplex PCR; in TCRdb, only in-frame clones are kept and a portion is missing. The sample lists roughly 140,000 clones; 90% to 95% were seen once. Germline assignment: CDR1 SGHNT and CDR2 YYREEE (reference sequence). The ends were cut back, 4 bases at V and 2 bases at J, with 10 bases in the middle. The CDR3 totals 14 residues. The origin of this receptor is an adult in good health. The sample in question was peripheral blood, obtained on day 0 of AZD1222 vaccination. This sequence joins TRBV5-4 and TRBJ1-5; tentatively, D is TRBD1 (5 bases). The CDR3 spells CASSKGTGNQPQHF. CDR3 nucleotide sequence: TGTGCCAGCAGCAAGGGGACGGGCAATCAGCCCCAGCATTTT.